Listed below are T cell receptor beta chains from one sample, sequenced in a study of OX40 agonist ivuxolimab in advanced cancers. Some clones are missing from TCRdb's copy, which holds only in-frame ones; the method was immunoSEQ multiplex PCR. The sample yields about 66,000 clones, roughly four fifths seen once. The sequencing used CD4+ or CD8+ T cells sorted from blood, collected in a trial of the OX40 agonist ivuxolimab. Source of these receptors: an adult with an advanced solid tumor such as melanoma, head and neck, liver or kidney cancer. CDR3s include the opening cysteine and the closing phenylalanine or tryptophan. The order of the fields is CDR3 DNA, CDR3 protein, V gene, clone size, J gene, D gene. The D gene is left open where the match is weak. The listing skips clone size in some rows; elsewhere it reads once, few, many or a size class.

CDR3 DNA: TGTGCCAGCAGTGAAGTCCCGCGGGCTTATAATTCACCCCTCCACTTT
CDR3 protein: CASSEVPRAYNSPLHF
V gene: TRBV2
clone size: NA
J gene: TRBJ1-6
D gene: NA

CDR3 DNA: TGTGCCAGCCAGTCTGGCGACGGGTCGGGCGGCTACACCTTC
CDR3 protein: CASQSGDGSGGYTF
V gene: TRBV27
clone size: medium-sized
J gene: TRBJ1-2
D gene: NA

CDR3 DNA: TGTGCCTGCACCCCGGGCACCTACAATGAGCAGTTCTTC
CDR3 protein: CACTPGTYNEQFF
V gene: TRBV30
clone size: NA
J gene: TRBJ2-1
D gene: NA

CDR3 DNA: TGCGCCAGCAGCTCACGGACAGCAACTAATGAAAAACTGTTTTTT
CDR3 protein: CASSSRTATNEKLFF
V gene: TRBV5-1
clone size: once
J gene: TRBJ1-4
D gene: NA

CDR3 DNA: TGTGCCAGCAGCTTGAGGGGTAGCGGGCCGGGAGATACGCAGTATTTT
CDR3 protein: CASSLRGSGPGDTQYF
V gene: TRBV5-4
clone size: once
J gene: TRBJ2-3
D gene: TRBD2

CDR3 DNA: TGTGCCAGCAGACGGGACGGCCAAGAGACCCAGTACTTC
CDR3 protein: CASRRDGQETQYF
V gene: TRBV11-3
clone size: NA
J gene: TRBJ2-5
D gene: NA

CDR3 DNA: TGTGCCAGCAGCTTAATTAGCGGACCCAGCACAGATACGCAGTATTTT
CDR3 protein: CASSLISGPSTDTQYF
V gene: TRBV7-3
clone size: once
J gene: TRBJ2-3
D gene: NA

CDR3 DNA: TGTGCCAGTAGTATTTTCCTAGCGGATTTCTACGAGCAGTACTTC
CDR3 protein: CASSIFLADFYEQYF
V gene: TRBV19
clone size: NA
J gene: TRBJ2-7
D gene: TRBD2

CDR3 DNA: TGTGCCGCGCGGGGTCGGGCGAACTATGGCTACACCTTC
CDR3 protein: CAARGRANYGYTF
V gene: TRBV30
clone size: NA
J gene: TRBJ1-2
D gene: NA

CDR3 DNA: TGTGCCAGCAGTCCGCCCCGGATATATGGCTACACCTTC
CDR3 protein: CASSPPRIYGYTF
V gene: TRBV28
clone size: NA
J gene: TRBJ1-2
D gene: NA

CDR3 DNA: TGTGCCAGCAGCTTATCTCGGATATTTCCCAATGAGCAGTTCTTC
CDR3 protein: CASSLSRIFPNEQFF
V gene: TRBV11-1
clone size: NA
J gene: TRBJ2-1
D gene: NA

CDR3 DNA: TGTGCCTGGAGTGTAAACGACTATGGCTACACCTTC
CDR3 protein: CAWSVNDYGYTF
V gene: TRBV30
clone size: NA
J gene: TRBJ1-2
D gene: NA

CDR3 DNA: TGCAGCGTCGAGGGACAGGGGTTCGCTGAAGCTTTCTTT
CDR3 protein: CSVEGQGFAEAFF
V gene: TRBV29-1
clone size: NA
J gene: TRBJ1-1
D gene: TRBD1

CDR3 DNA: TGTGCCAGCAGTTTTCAGGGGAGGGGCGAGACCCAGTACTTC
CDR3 protein: CASSFQGRGETQYF
V gene: TRBV28
clone size: NA
J gene: TRBJ2-5
D gene: NA

CDR3 DNA: TGTGCCAGCAGCTGGGGGGTAGGGTCCAATCAGCCCCAGCATTTT
CDR3 protein: CASSWGVGSNQPQHF
V gene: TRBV5-4
clone size: NA
J gene: TRBJ1-5
D gene: NA

CDR3 DNA: TGCGCCAGCAGCATTAGACAATCTATCATGAACACTGAAGCTTTCTTT
CDR3 protein: CASSIRQSIMNTEAFF
V gene: TRBV5-1
clone size: NA
J gene: TRBJ1-1
D gene: NA